The clone carrying this T cell receptor (beta chain) was seen repeatedly, ten times or more. What it recognizes is unknown. cDNA synthesis was performed by 5'RACE with 10-nucleotide random UMIs. The output of every sequencing run, over 170 million TCR-beta sequences, came from 15-18 subjects. TCRdb ran MiXCR on the 5' RACE reads and lists one entry per CDR3 protein. Here the sample spans approximately 82,000 distinct CDR3 sequences, roughly 15% being singletons. This entry comes from a study of neurological immune-mediated disorders. Findings and limits, study-wide: The absence of shared CDR3 amino acid sequences among expanded clones across subjects suggests private repertoires in all groups. Multiple sclerosis patients had less TCR clonal expansion than even healthy controls, unlike HTLV-1-associated myelopathy.

V shed 0 bases and J shed 6 bases, with 17 bases lying between them. Germline CDR1 is DFQATT and CDR2 is SNEGSKA (reference sequence). The CDR3 consists of 15 residues. Specimen: PBMCs. V usage is TRBV20-1 and J usage is TRBJ1-2; no clear D. This clonotype originated in a woman between 50 and 59 years old in good health. The DNA of the CDR3 is TGCAGTGCTAGAGATATGCGAGGGTTCTTTGATGGCTACACCTTC. Amino acids: CSARDMRGFFDGYTF.